Following are 29 T cell receptor beta chains from one sample sequenced in a study of T cells in Graves' hyperthyroidism and ophthalmopathy. It was RNA transcripts that yielded the amplified TCR beta CDR3 regions. An initial round of RT-PCR targeting the TCR CDR3 relied on the HTBI primer set. In TCRdb, the multiplex PCR reads were re-called with MiXCR into one record per CDR3 protein. The repertoire holds around 350,000 distinct CDR3 sequences, with about 19% as singletons. Material for sequencing was blood. The receptors here all came from a woman aged 18-30 years with Graves' hyperthyroidism.

The chain has TRBV6-5 and TRBJ2-7, with D possibly being TRBD1 (6 bases). Trimming took off 3 bases at V and 3 bases at J, with 12 bases between the two ends. Germline CDR1 reads MNHEY; CDR2 reads SVGAGI. The CDR3 contains 14 residues. This CDR3 reads CASSYQGTNYEQYF. For the CDR3, the DNA is TGTGCCAGCAGTTATCAGGGGACCAACTACGAGCAGTACTTC.

This clonotype appeared many times. The rearrangement uses TRBV2 and TRBJ2-5; no definite D call. The CDR3 totals 11 residues. The V end was cut by 4 bases, the J end by 5 bases, with 5 bases between. Germline CDR1 SNHLY, CDR2 FYNNEI. This CDR3 reads CASSVEETQYF. CDR3 coding DNA: TGTGCCAGCAGTGTTGAGGAGACCCAGTACTTC.

As DNA, the CDR3 is TGTGCCAGCGGGGTAGCGGGCTCCTACGAGCAGTACTTC. Protein: CASGVAGSYEQYF. The chain links TRBV28 to TRBJ2-7; 7 nucleotides match TRBD2. Germline CDR1 is MDHEN and CDR2 is SYDVKM. Unmatched junction bases numbered 4, after V lost 8 bases and J lost 0 bases. The CDR3 consists of 13 residues.

At least ten counts were recorded for this clonotype. V gene TRBV7-3 combines with J gene TRBJ1-2; D is unresolved. CDR1 and CDR2 (germline): SGHTA, FQGTGA. V gave up 5 bases and J gave up 5 bases, with 12 bases separating them. The CDR3 extends over 13 amino acids. The CDR3 protein is CASSPSPGYGYTF. CDR3 nucleotide sequence: TGTGCCAGCAGCCCAAGCCCGGGATATGGCTACACCTTC.

This clonotype appeared many times. The chain couples TRBV28 to TRBJ1-2, with D possibly matching TRBD1 (5 bases). The CDR3 loop spans 15 amino acids. Germline V CDR1 and CDR2: MDHEN, SYDVKM. V was shortened by 2 bases and J by 8 bases, with 18 bases between the two germline ends. CDR3 sequence: CASSLPVGRGRGYTF. Here the CDR3 DNA reads TGTGCCAGCAGTTTACCGGTCGGAAGGGGTCGAGGCTACACCTTC.

The gene calls are TRBV4-1 and TRBJ2-7; 8 bases fit TRBD2. This CDR3 is 18 amino acids long. Looked up from germline, CDR1 is MGHRA and CDR2 is YSYEKL. V dropped 4 bases and J dropped 3; count of bases not matched to a gene: 17. The CDR3 DNA sequence: TGCGCCAGCAGCCCTTACCCTCCTTTCCGGGGGGGTATCTACGAGCAGTACTTC. Encoded protein: CASSPYPPFRGGIYEQYF.

This clonotype has ten or more counts. The chain employs TRBV12-3 or TRBV12-4 and TRBJ2-3; D is ambiguous. V was cut by 3 bases and J by 3 bases, with 4 bases left in between. This CDR3 is built from 12 residues. CDR3 coding DNA: TGTGCCAGCAGTTTGGTGACAGATACGCAGTATTTT. It specifies CASSLVTDTQYF.

This clonotype showed up many times. The chain uses TRBV28 and TRBJ2-7; 8 bases are shared with TRBD2. Germline V gene data show CDR1 as MDHEN and CDR2 as SYDVKM. V shed 7 bases, J shed 4 bases, and the junction held 24 bases outside the gene matches. The CDR3 has 19 amino acids. The CDR3 DNA is TGTGCCAGCATTACATCCCAGGATCGGGGGGGCTTGTTATTTTACGAGCAGTACTTC. Amino acids: CASITSQDRGGLLFYEQYF. Full variable domain (rest looked up from reference TRBV28 and TRBJ2-7): DVKVTQSSRYLVKRTGEKVFLECVQDMDHENMFWYRQDPGLGLRLIYFSYDVKMKEKGDIPEGYSVSREKKERFSLILESASTNQTSMYLCASITSQDRGGLLFYEQYFGPGTRLTVT.

The genes are TRBV6-5 and TRBJ1-5; maybe TRBD1 (5 bases). V was cut by 2 bases and J by 1 base, with 12 bases left in between. CDR1 is MNHEY, CDR2 SVGAGI, per germline. This CDR3 is built from 16 residues. CDR3 protein: CASSYRGGLSNQPQHF. CDR3 nucleotide sequence: TGTGCCAGCAGTTACAGGGGAGGGTTGAGCAATCAGCCCCAGCATTTT.

The J gene is TRBJ1-5, the V gene TRBV27; TRBD1 matches at 11 bases. Per germline, CDR1 MNHEY and CDR2 SMNVEV (reference sequence). This CDR3 is 17 amino acids long. With 5 bases clipped from V and 2 bases from J, the junction kept 8 bases outside the gene matches. The DNA of the CDR3 is TGTGCCAGCAGTCGGGGACAGGGGGAGGTCGGCAATCAGCCCCAGCATTTT. The encoded protein is CASSRGQGEVGNQPQHF.

Points on this clonotype: The germline gene is not matched at one end of the junction; a read error may be the cause. The chain combines TRBV18 with TRBJ1-5; TRBD1 might be the D (6 bases). Looked up from germline, CDR1 is KGHSH and CDR2 is LQKENI. This CDR3 region has 15 residues. The CDR3 loop is CASSRGQISNRPQHF. The CDR3 DNA follows: TGTGCCAGCTCAAGAGGACAGATTAGCAATCGGCCCCAGCATTTT.

This clonotype has a count of ten or more. The chain joins TRBV4-2 to TRBJ2-5; D not certain. Deletions cut 4 bases from V and 0 bases from J, with 9 bases between. The CDR3 consists of 14 residues. Germline values: CDR1 LGHNA, CDR2 YNFKEQ. The CDR3 loop is CASSPGSHQETQYF. In nucleotides, the CDR3 is TGTGCCAGCAGCCCAGGATCCCACCAAGAGACCCAGTACTTC.

This clonotype was seen many times. The junction does not match germline at one end; this may be a read error. This rearrangement joins TRBV29-1 to TRBJ1-3; no clear D. Germline V CDR1 and CDR2: SQVTM, ANQGSEA. The CDR3 runs 14 residues. The CDR3 nucleotides are TGCAGCGTGGAAGCCACCAGCTCTGGAAACACCATATATTTT. Residues: CSVEATSSGNTIYF.

Comment on this clonotype: Compared with germline, one end of the junction differs, possibly owing to a read error. CDR3 in amino acids: CAIQGVFSGNTIYF. CDR3 sequence (DNA): TGTGCCATCCAGGGGGTCTTCTCTGGAAACACTATATATTTT. The chain joins TRBV6-1 to TRBJ1-3; 7 bases align to TRBD1. The CDR3 runs to 14 residues. Germline V gene data show CDR1 as MNHNS and CDR2 as SASEGT.

This chain links TRBV5-1 with TRBJ2-5, with D maybe TRBD1 (5 bases). Germline V gene lookup returns CDR1 SGHRS and CDR2 YFSETQ. Trimming stripped 4 bases from V and 4 bases from J, with 14 bases between. The CDR3 is 14 residues long. CDR3 residues: CASSEEGVVETQYF. For the CDR3, the DNA is TGCGCCAGCAGCGAAGAAGGGGTGGTAGAGACCCAGTACTTC.

Ten or more counts support this clonotype. This chain joins TRBV30 and TRBJ2-2; the D is unclear. There are 14 residues in the CDR3. Germline V gene data show CDR1 as GTSNPN and CDR2 as SVGIG (reference sequence). The V end was cut by 4 bases, the J end by 3 bases, with 12 bases between. The CDR3 DNA reads TGTGCCTGGAAAGACCGAACAGACACCGGGGAGCTGTTTTTT. Encoded protein: CAWKDRTDTGELFF.

On this clonotype: Mismatch with germline at one junction end may stem from a read error. The chain couples TRBV6-1 to TRBJ2-5; TRBD2 might be the D (7 bases). This CDR3 contains 12 residues. Germline values: CDR1 MNHNS, CDR2 SASEGT. CDR3 nucleotides: TGTGCCAGCAGTCAACTGGGGGGGCTGCTAGACTTC. Amino acids: CASSQLGGLLDF.

This clonotype was picked up many times. The genes are TRBV15 and TRBJ2-5; D call uncertain. Germline-derived CDR1 and CDR2 are LNHNV and YYDKDF (reference sequence). This CDR3 contains 13 residues. V lost 6 bases to trimming and J lost 5 bases, with 13 bases between them. The CDR3 bases are TGTGCCACCAGTCCCGGGTTGGAGGAGACCCAGTACTTC. Its protein is CATSPGLEETQYF.

The V gene is TRBV20-1, the J gene TRBJ2-5, with 10 positions matching TRBD1. Germline CDR1 is DFQATT and CDR2 is SNEGSKA (reference sequence). The CDR3 has 15 amino acids. With 3 bases clipped from V and 6 bases from J, the junction kept 10 bases outside the gene matches. DNA of the CDR3: TGCAGTGCTAGGGCCCGGGACAGGGGTCGGCAGACCCAGTACTTC. The encoded protein is CSARARDRGRQTQYF.

This clonotype was seen many times. The chain has TRBV10-3 and TRBJ1-1; perhaps TRBD1 as D (5 bases). V was cut by 7 bases and J by 5 bases, with 23 bases left in between. The CDR3 extends over 16 amino acids. The germline CDR1 and CDR2 sequences are ENHRY and SYGVKD. CDR3 amino acids: CAINPGPSGPGTEAFF. Written as DNA, the CDR3 is TGTGCCATCAACCCAGGACCATCAGGGCCGGGTACTGAAGCTTTCTTT.

This clonotype was detected a few times. This sequence joins TRBV6-1 and TRBJ1-2, with D perhaps TRBD1 (5 bases). V was trimmed by 3 bases and J by 11 bases, leaving 16 bases between them. In germline, CDR1 is MNHNS, CDR2 SASEGT. The CDR3 runs to 13 residues. The CDR3 nucleotides read TGTGCCAGCAGTGAGGTGAGGGGCGGTGGTTACACCTTC. Encoded protein: CASSEVRGGGYTF.

The sample holds many counts of this clonotype. The chain links TRBV7-3 to TRBJ2-2; D call uncertain. The V end was cut by 4 bases, the J end by 1 base, with 10 bases between. In germline, CDR1 is SGHTA, CDR2 FQGTGA. The CDR3 runs to 15 residues. The CDR3 DNA reads as TGTGCCAGCAGCTCGGACCCCTGGAACACCGGGGAGCTGTTTTTT. Translated: CASSSDPWNTGELFF.

This clonotype was seen many times. This sequence joins TRBV28 and TRBJ2-7; D unclear. From germline, CDR1 is MDHEN and CDR2 SYDVKM. The CDR3 has 13 residues. The V end was cut by 5 bases, the J end by 3 bases, with 11 bases between. CDR3: CASSPTRFYEQYF. The CDR3 coding sequence is TGTGCCAGCAGTCCCACTCGATTCTACGAGCAGTACTTC. Variable domain in full (rest from reference TRBV28 and TRBJ2-7): DVKVTQSSRYLVKRTGEKVFLECVQDMDHENMFWYRQDPGLGLRLIYFSYDVKMKEKGDIPEGYSVSREKKERFSLILESASTNQTSMYLCASSPTRFYEQYFGPGTRLTVT.

This clonotype was recorded only once. Since no conserved phenylalanine or tryptophan closes the CDR3, a read error is the likely cause. Because the CDR3's place on the DNA is in doubt, the DNA is left out and the CDR3 is given as listed by TCRdb. The chain links TRBV12-3 or TRBV12-4 to TRBJ1-2; the D call in the table, TRBD1, was not verified against the DNA. The CDR3 has 14 residues if both end residues are counted. CDR3 in amino acids: CASKPDRGNYGCTY.

To note about this clonotype: A much more abundant neighbour one base away suggests this may be a read error. This chain joins TRBV6-1 and TRBJ1-6; D unclear. This CDR3 has 13 amino acids. Looked up from germline, CDR1 is MNHNS and CDR2 is SASEGT. V dropped 5 bases and J dropped 7 bases, with 9 bases sitting between them. The CDR3 spells CASSKSSNSPLHF. In nucleotides, the CDR3 is TGTGCCAGCAGTAAATCCTCAAATTCACCCCTCCACTTT.

A single count supports this clonotype. The rearrangement uses TRBV12-3 or TRBV12-4 and TRBJ1-1; 8 bases map to TRBD1. This CDR3 is built from 10 residues. V lost 8 bases and J lost 10; bases outside the gene matches: 3. This chain's CDR3 is CASRTGLAFF. DNA for the CDR3: TGTGCCAGCCGGACAGGGCTAGCTTTCTTT.

This clonotype was recorded many times. The chain uses TRBV7-3 and TRBJ2-2; TRBD1 agrees at 8 bases. CDR1 and CDR2 from the germline V gene are SGHTA and FQGTGA. The trim removed 3 bases at V and 2 bases at J, leaving 8 bases unmatched. CDR3 length equals 17 residues. The CDR3 is CASSFPGTGSNTGELFF. CDR3 coding DNA: TGTGCCAGCAGCTTCCCCGGGACAGGTTCTAACACCGGGGAGCTGTTTTTT.

This sequence joins TRBV6-2 or TRBV6-3 and TRBJ2-7; D gene ambiguous. The V end lost 4 bases, the J end lost 7 bases, and 8 bases lay between the germline ends. Germline CDR1 reads MNHEY; CDR2 reads SVGEGT. CDR3 size: 11 residues. The CDR3 coding sequence is TGTGCCAGCAGTTCCTCCCTGGAGCAGTACTTC. This translates into CASSSSLEQYF.

The sample holds many counts of this clonotype. The rearrangement uses TRBV14 and TRBJ1-3; unclear D gene. Trimming cost V 6 bases and J 0 bases, with 12 bases left between them. CDR1 is SGHDN and CDR2 is FVKESK in the germline V gene. The CDR3 has 15 residues. The CDR3 reads CASSLGRVSGNTIYF. The CDR3 bases are TGTGCCAGCAGTCTCGGACGGGTCTCTGGAAACACCATATATTTT.